A single sample is the source of the 11 T cell receptor beta chains below, sequenced in a study of blood T cell repertoires in COVID-19. The assay was immunoSEQ multiplex PCR, and TCRdb's table has in-frame clones only and misses some. This table has some 140,000 clones, about 79% appearing once. Sequenced input: peripheral blood. These receptors were collected from a woman older than 75 with acute or convalescent COVID-19.

V and J are TRBV5-4 and TRBJ1-4; D possibly corresponds to TRBD1 (6 bases). Germline V gene sequence: CDR1 SGHNT, CDR2 YYREEE (reference sequence). The CDR3 has 16 amino acids. Deletions cut 0 bases from V and 5 bases from J, with 14 bases between. The chain's CDR3 is CASSLAGGGENEKLFF. The CDR3 bases are TGTGCCAGCAGCTTGGCCGGCGGGGGCGAGAATGAAAAACTGTTTTTT.

J is TRBJ2-1 and V is TRBV4-1; TRBD2 aligns across 15 bases. Germline V gene data show CDR1 as MGHRA and CDR2 as YSYEKL. This CDR3 has 16 residues. The V and J ends lost 0 bases and 12 bases, in that order; junction bases with no gene match: 6. CDR3 DNA sequence: TGCGCCAGCAGCCAAGATGGACTAGCGGGGGGGCCAGGGCAGTTCTTC. It is translated as CASSQDGLAGGPGQFF.

The V gene is TRBV5-1, the J gene TRBJ1-1; D uncertain. V lost 0 bases and J lost 4, with 13 bases in between. The germline CDR1 and CDR2 sequences are SGHRS and YFSETQ. This CDR3 spans 15 amino acids. The DNA for the CDR3 is TGCGCCAGCAGCTTGGCCCCGGGGTTCGGCACTGAAGCTTTCTTT. The encoded protein is CASSLAPGFGTEAFF.

V gene TRBV30 combines with J gene TRBJ1-3; perhaps TRBD1 as D (6 bases). In germline, CDR1 is GTSNPN, CDR2 SVGIG (reference sequence). V was cut by 0 bases and J by 7 bases, with 16 bases left in between. There are 15 residues in the CDR3. DNA of the CDR3: TGTGCCTGGAGTGTACGGGGGGGCGCGGGCAACACCATATATTTT. Protein: CAWSVRGGAGNTIYF.

The chain carries TRBV7-8 and TRBJ1-2; no firm D call. This CDR3 region has 16 residues. Trimming took off 6 bases at V and 5 bases at J, with 22 bases between the two ends. Germline lookup yields CDR1 SGHVS and CDR2 FQNEAQ. CDR3 loop: CASSSTPPAGGYGYTF. Here the CDR3 DNA reads TGTGCCAGCAGTTCGACCCCACCGGCGGGCGGATATGGCTACACCTTC.

This clone was seen only a few times. J is TRBJ2-3 and V is TRBV12-3 or TRBV12-4, with a weak D call TRBD2 (5 bases). V lost 3 bases and J lost 4, with 8 bases in between. The CDR3 extends over 13 amino acids. CDR3 sequence reads: CASSLMRADTQYF. The CDR3 region has the DNA TGTGCCAGCAGTTTGATGAGGGCAGATACGCAGTATTTT.

This chain joins TRBV4-2 and TRBJ1-4; perhaps TRBD1 as D (5 bases). With 3 bases removed from V and 2 bases from J, the gap between germline ends came to 10 bases. The CDR3 totals 15 residues. The germline V gene has CDR1 LGHNA and CDR2 YNFKEQ. The CDR3 is CASSQPGGTNEKLFF. The CDR3 region has the DNA TGTGCCAGCAGCCAGCCGGGGGGGACTAATGAAAAACTGTTTTTT.

This rearrangement joins TRBV18 to TRBJ2-1, with 10 positions matching TRBD2. V lost 2 bases, J lost 3 bases, and 4 bases stayed unmatched. Per germline, CDR1 KGHSH and CDR2 LQKENI. The CDR3 is 16 amino acids. CDR3 in DNA: TGTGCCAGCTCACCAAGCAGCGGGGGGGGCTACAATGAGCAGTTCTTC. It codes for CASSPSSGGGYNEQFF.

This CDR3 is CASSLEPGTANSPLHF. The DNA of the CDR3 is TGTGCCAGCAGCTTAGAGCCCGGGACAGCAAATTCACCCCTCCACTTT. The chain uses TRBV7-2 and TRBJ1-6, with 7 bases matching TRBD1. J lost 7 bases, V lost 1 base, and 7 bases had no gene match. CDR1 and CDR2 from the germline V gene are SGHTA and FQGNSA. The length of the CDR3 is 16 residues.

V gene TRBV19 combines with J gene TRBJ1-4; 10 bases agree with TRBD1. The CDR3 runs to 16 residues. The germline V gene encodes CDR1 LNHDA and CDR2 SQIVND (reference sequence). The V gene end was trimmed by 7 bases and the J gene end by 2 bases; junction bases not matched to a gene: 7. The CDR3 DNA is TGTGCCAGTAAAGCCGGGGACAGGGGTACTAATGAAAAACTGTTTTTT. Its protein product is CASKAGDRGTNEKLFF.

The chain carries TRBV2 and TRBJ2-3, with 11 positions matching TRBD1. The V segment lost 2 bases and the J segment 6 bases; nucleotides outside the gene matches: 7. This CDR3 is built from 16 residues. From germline, CDR1 is SNHLY and CDR2 FYNNEI. In nucleotides, the CDR3 is TGTGCCAGCAGTGAATCCGGGACAGGGGGATGGGATACGCAGTATTTT. Its protein is CASSESGTGGWDTQYF.